A single sample is the source of the 32 T cell receptor beta chains below, sequenced in a study of T cell responses to AZD1222 COVID-19 vaccine. The repertoire was sequenced with immunoSEQ multiplex PCR; TCRdb's copy has only in-frame clones and lacks some. The sample lists 150,000 or so clones, around 90% occurring once. Here the sequenced sample was peripheral blood, taken on day 0 of AZD1222 vaccination. The receptors derive from an adult in good health.

The chain combines TRBV19 with TRBJ2-7, with 11 bases that match TRBD2. Germline values: CDR1 LNHDA, CDR2 SQIVND (reference sequence). There are 16 residues in the CDR3. The V and J ends lost 5 bases and 6 bases, in that order; junction bases with no gene match: 12. The CDR3 spells CASSENTGTSGTEQYF. The CDR3 region has the DNA TGTGCCAGTAGTGAGAATACAGGGACTAGCGGAACCGAGCAGTACTTC. The full variable domain, completed using reference TRBV19 and TRBJ2-7, is DGGITQSPKYLFRKEGQNVTLSCEQNLNHDAMYWYRQDPGQGLRLIYYSQIVNDFQKGDIAEGYSVSREKKESFPLTVTSAQKNPTAFYLCASSENTGTSGTEQYFGPGTRLTVT.

The V and J genes are TRBV10-2 and TRBJ2-2, with TRBD1 matching over 7 bases. Trimming at V came to 8 bases and at J to 2 bases, leaving 8 bases not matched to a gene. The CDR3 spans 15 residues. Germline V gene lookup returns CDR1 WSHSY and CDR2 SAAADI. The CDR3 sequence: CASLPGGHNTGELFF. The DNA for the CDR3 is TGCGCCAGCTTACCAGGGGGACATAACACCGGGGAGCTGTTTTTT.

V usage is TRBV18 and J usage is TRBJ1-1; no clear D. CDR3 size: 13 residues. In germline, CDR1 is KGHSH, CDR2 LQKENI. Trimming removed 2 bases from V and 1 base from J, with 5 bases in between. The DNA for the CDR3 is TGTGCCAGCTCACCAGTCGGGAACACTGAAGCTTTCTTT. Translated, it gives CASSPVGNTEAFF.

The chain is built from TRBV5-1 and TRBJ1-1; tentatively, D is TRBD1 (6 bases). Deletions cut 0 bases from V and 0 bases from J, with 9 bases between. The CDR3 covers 15 residues. Germline CDR1 is SGHRS and CDR2 is YFSETQ. The CDR3 sequence is CASSLGTDMNTEAFF. CDR3 DNA: TGCGCCAGCAGCTTGGGGACAGACATGAACACTGAAGCTTTCTTT.

The chain uses TRBV27 and TRBJ2-7; D possibly matches TRBD1 or TRBD2 (5 bases each). This CDR3 region has 13 residues. Trimming pared 1 base from V and 12 bases from J, leaving 16 bases between. Germline CDR1 and CDR2: MNHEY and SMNVEV (reference sequence). CDR3 in amino acids: CASSLFGGRAAYF. CDR3 in DNA: TGTGCCAGCAGTTTATTTGGGGGAAGGGCTGCGTACTTC.

In its sample, this clone was seen once. The chain combines TRBV18 with TRBJ2-4, with 11 bases aligning to TRBD1. V lost 6 bases to trimming and J lost 7 bases; unmatched junction nucleotides: 5. Looked up from germline, CDR1 is KGHSH and CDR2 is LQKENI. The CDR3 is made up of 14 amino acids. CDR3 region: CASSADRGLNIQYF. The DNA for the CDR3 is TGTGCCAGCTCCGCGGACAGGGGGCTGAACATTCAGTACTTC.

In its sample, this clone was seen once. The chain links TRBV7-2 to TRBJ1-5; TRBD1 is a possible D gene (5 bases). The CDR3 length is 13 residues. V lost 2 bases, J lost 4 bases, and 6 bases lay in between. The germline V gene encodes CDR1 SGHTA and CDR2 FQGNSA. The CDR3 spells CASSLKGNQPQHF. The CDR3, as DNA: TGTGCCAGCAGCTTAAAGGGGAATCAGCCCCAGCATTTT.

This rearrangement joins TRBV28 to TRBJ1-2; 7 nucleotides line up with TRBD1. Per germline, CDR1 MDHEN and CDR2 SYDVKM. V gave up 3 bases and J gave up 4 bases; unmatched junction bases: 2. The length of the CDR3 is 13 residues. The CDR3 sequence: CASSFGQAYGYTF. The DNA for the CDR3 is TGTGCCAGCAGTTTTGGACAGGCCTATGGCTACACCTTC.

The chain has TRBV5-1 and TRBJ1-4, with D uncertain. Germline CDR1 reads SGHRS; CDR2 reads YFSETQ. Deletions cut 0 bases from V and 1 base from J, with 10 bases between. The CDR3 has 16 amino acids. The CDR3 DNA follows: TGCGCCAGCAGCTTGGACGGGCGAGGAACTAATGAAAAACTGTTTTTT. Translated, it gives CASSLDGRGTNEKLFF.

The chain joins TRBV24-1 to TRBJ1-2; D not resolved. Germline V gene sequence: CDR1 KGHDR, CDR2 SFDVKD. Trimming took off 3 bases at V and 5 bases at J, with 9 bases between the two ends. CDR3 length equals 13 residues. The CDR3 is CATSDRNEYGYTF. CDR3 nucleotides: TGTGCCACCAGTGATCGGAACGAGTATGGCTACACCTTC.

The genes are TRBV6-6 and TRBJ1-6; no firm D call. The ends were cut back, 0 bases at V and 8 bases at J, with 14 bases in the middle. The length of the CDR3 is 16 residues. Germline lookup yields CDR1 MNHNY and CDR2 SVGAGI (reference sequence). The CDR3 spells CASSYSLGASDSPLHF. The CDR3 bases are TGTGCCAGCAGTTACTCGTTAGGTGCGAGCGATTCACCCCTCCACTTT.

The V call is TRBV18, the J call TRBJ2-1; possible D gene TRBD2, 5 bases. The CDR3 is 15 residues long. Germline assignment: CDR1 KGHSH and CDR2 LQKENI. V lost 4 bases and J lost 3, with 13 bases in between. CDR3 sequence reads: CASSRRVEGYNEQFF. Here the CDR3 DNA reads TGTGCCAGCTCACGCCGGGTAGAGGGCTACAATGAGCAGTTCTTC. Full variable domain (outside the CDR3, taken from reference TRBV18 and TRBJ2-1): NAGVMQNPRHLVRRRGQEARLRCSPMKGHSHVYWYRQLPEEGLKFMVYLQKENIIDESGMPKERFSAEFPKEGPSILRIQQVVRGDSAAYFCASSRRVEGYNEQFFGPGTRLTVL.

This clone was recorded a few times. V and J are TRBV25-1 and TRBJ1-2, with 10 bases identical to TRBD1. The trim removed 8 bases at V and 4 bases at J, leaving 1 base unmatched. Per germline, CDR1 MGHDK and CDR2 SYGVNS. The CDR3 contains 12 residues. The CDR3 sequence: CASGDRGYGYTF. In DNA, the CDR3 is TGTGCCAGCGGGGACAGGGGCTATGGCTACACCTTC.

The chain employs TRBV5-1 and TRBJ2-7; TRBD2 matches 12 bases. With V trimmed by 3 bases and J by 5 bases, 9 bases remained unmatched. This CDR3 region has 16 residues. The V gene's germline CDR1 is SGHRS and CDR2 YFSETQ. The CDR3, as DNA: TGCGCCAGCAGCTCTGGGACTAGCGGGTTTATGGACGAGCAGTACTTC. Translating it yields CASSSGTSGFMDEQYF.

V gene TRBV3-1 (or the pseudogene TRBV3-2) combines with J gene TRBJ1-6; D gene ambiguous. CDR3 length: 13 residues. Between the trimmed V and J ends, which lost 1 base and 10 bases, there was a span of 8 bases. The germline gives CDR1 LGHDT, CDR2 YNNKEL (reference sequence). CDR3 nucleotide sequence: TGTGCCAGCAGCCAAGGGTCGTGGTCACCCCTCCACTTT. Amino acid sequence: CASSQGSWSPLHF.

The genes are TRBV5-1 and TRBJ2-7; TRBD2 is a possible D gene (6 bases). The CDR3 spans 17 residues. Germline V gives CDR1 SGHRS, CDR2 YFSETQ. The V and J ends lost 4 bases and 5 bases respectively, with 25 bases between them. The CDR3 spells CASSLERARDRANEQYF. The CDR3 DNA reads TGCGCCAGCAGCCTGGAGCGGGCTAGGGATAGAGCTAACGAGCAGTACTTC.

This chain links TRBV19 with TRBJ2-2; TRBD1 matches at 7 bases. The V gene end was trimmed by 5 bases and the J gene end by 5 bases; junction bases not matched to a gene: 8. CDR1 is LNHDA, CDR2 SQIVND, per germline (reference sequence). This CDR3 spans 15 amino acids. The DNA for the CDR3 is TGTGCCAGTAGTGTCCCGGGACAGTTAACCGGGGAGCTGTTTTTT. It codes for CASSVPGQLTGELFF.

The V gene is TRBV27, the J gene TRBJ2-1, with 9 bases identical to TRBD2. Germline V lookup: CDR1 MNHEY, CDR2 SMNVEV (reference sequence). This CDR3 has 14 amino acids. The V segment lost 3 bases and the J segment 4 bases; nucleotides outside the gene matches: 1. The CDR3 nucleotides are TGTGCCAGCAGTTTGCTAGCGGGGTACAATGAGCAGTTCTTC. Protein sequence: CASSLLAGYNEQFF.

This chain joins TRBV27 and TRBJ2-3, with 14 bases lining up with TRBD2. The CDR3 is 19 residues long. V shed 4 bases, J shed 4 bases, and the junction held 13 bases outside the gene matches. Germline CDR1 reads MNHEY; CDR2 reads SMNVEV (reference sequence). The CDR3 DNA sequence: TGTGCCAGCAGTTCCAGGAGGACAGGGACTAGCGGGAGAGCAGATACGCAGTATTTT. Its protein is CASSSRRTGTSGRADTQYF.

The chain links TRBV5-1 to TRBJ1-4, with TRBD1 as a possible D gene (5 bases). V was pared by 0 bases and J by 7 bases, with 10 bases between. The CDR3 has 14 residues. Germline CDR1 SGHRS, CDR2 YFSETQ. In DNA form, the CDR3 reads TGCGCCAGCAGCTTGGGGCAGGGATTTGAAAAACTGTTTTTT. It codes for CASSLGQGFEKLFF.

This clone was recorded a few times. The gene calls are TRBV18 and TRBJ1-5; D is ambiguous. The CDR3 runs to 14 residues. Germline values: CDR1 KGHSH, CDR2 LQKENI. V was clipped by 6 bases and J by 2 bases, with 11 bases between them. As DNA, the CDR3 is TGTGCCAGCTCGCCCTCAGCGGGCAATCAGCCCCAGCATTTT. This codes for CASSPSAGNQPQHF. The full variable domain, rest sourced from reference TRBV18 and TRBJ1-5, is NAGVMQNPRHLVRRRGQEARLRCSPMKGHSHVYWYRQLPEEGLKFMVYLQKENIIDESGMPKERFSAEFPKEGPSILRIQQVVRGDSAAYFCASSPSAGNQPQHFGDGTRLSIL.

The chain uses TRBV6-5 and TRBJ1-1; tentative D call: TRBD1 (6 bases). This CDR3 is built from 14 residues. Trimming left V 7 bases short and J 2 bases short, with 14 bases between. From germline, CDR1 is MNHEY and CDR2 SVGAGI. CDR3 nucleotides: TGTGCCAGCACCGATTGGGGGCCCAACACTGAAGCTTTCTTT. This encodes CASTDWGPNTEAFF.

V gene TRBV10-1 combines with J gene TRBJ1-1, with a possible D match to TRBD1 (6 bases). The ends were cut back, 0 bases at V and 10 bases at J, with 12 bases in the middle. Germline V gene data show CDR1 as WNHNN and CDR2 as SYGVQD (reference sequence). The CDR3 totals 13 residues. CDR3 region: CASSESGGFGAFF. As DNA, the CDR3 is TGCGCCAGCAGTGAGTCAGGGGGGTTTGGAGCTTTCTTT.

The V gene is TRBV19, the J gene TRBJ1-2, with 8 bases matching TRBD1. Germline trimming cut 7 bases from V and 7 bases from J; bases unmatched to any gene: 11. From germline, CDR1 is LNHDA and CDR2 SQIVND (reference sequence). This CDR3 is 14 amino acids long. The CDR3 protein is CASTSQAGGLGYTF. CDR3 DNA: TGTGCCAGTACCAGCCAGGCAGGGGGCCTTGGCTACACCTTC.

Remarks on this clone: Other DNA sequences of this sample code for an identical CDR3. The rearrangement joins TRBV28 to TRBJ1-2; D not certain. The CDR3 has 12 amino acids. Germline loops: CDR1 MDHEN, CDR2 SYDVKM. Trimming removed 5 bases from V and 0 bases from J, with 4 bases in between. This CDR3 is CASSPSNYGYTF. DNA of the CDR3: TGTGCCAGCAGTCCTTCTAACTATGGCTACACCTTC.

V and J are TRBV28 and TRBJ2-7, with unresolved D. The germline V gene encodes CDR1 MDHEN and CDR2 SYDVKM. This CDR3 spans 14 amino acids. Trimming cost V 8 bases and J 2 bases, with 16 bases left between them. The CDR3 region has the DNA TGTGCCAGCGTAAATAACGGCAGTCCCTACGAGCAGTACTTC. Its protein is CASVNNGSPYEQYF. The full variable domain, rest sourced from reference TRBV28 and TRBJ2-7, is DVKVTQSSRYLVKRTGEKVFLECVQDMDHENMFWYRQDPGLGLRLIYFSYDVKMKEKGDIPEGYSVSREKKERFSLILESASTNQTSMYLCASVNNGSPYEQYFGPGTRLTVT.

The chain recombines TRBV19 with TRBJ2-7; a weak D match, TRBD2 (7 bases). Germline CDR1 LNHDA, CDR2 SQIVND (reference sequence). This CDR3 contains 13 residues. Deletions cut 3 bases from V and 3 bases from J, with 9 bases between. CDR3 loop: CASSIRGGYEQYF. The DNA for the CDR3 is TGTGCCAGTAGTATTAGGGGGGGCTACGAGCAGTACTTC.

The chain combines TRBV9 with TRBJ2-3; 11 bases align to TRBD2. This CDR3 spans 17 amino acids. Germline V CDR1 and CDR2: SGDLS, YYNGEE. V lost 0 bases and J lost 4; bases outside the gene matches: 7. The CDR3 reads CASSVAFSGRASDTQYF. In nucleotides, the CDR3 is TGTGCCAGCAGCGTAGCTTTTAGCGGGAGGGCCTCAGATACGCAGTATTTT.

The genes are TRBV5-1 and TRBJ2-7; perhaps D is TRBD1 or TRBD2 (5 bases each). Germline values: CDR1 SGHRS, CDR2 YFSETQ. V was shortened by 6 bases and J by 2 bases, with 18 bases between the two germline ends. This CDR3 contains 15 residues. The CDR3 sequence: CASIGPQGPTYEQYF. The CDR3 nucleotides are TGCGCCAGCATCGGACCCCAGGGACCGACCTACGAGCAGTACTTC.

The V call is TRBV25-1, the J call TRBJ2-7; 8 positions match TRBD1. With 1 base clipped from V and 5 bases from J, the junction kept 10 bases outside the gene matches. The CDR3 covers 16 residues. CDR1 MGHDK and CDR2 SYGVNS come from the germline V gene. The CDR3: CASSELVPQGAHEQYF. The CDR3 DNA follows: TGTGCCAGCAGTGAATTGGTACCCCAGGGGGCCCACGAGCAGTACTTC.

In its sample, this clone was seen once. This chain's CDR3 is CASSQDDGGAEAFF. CDR3 DNA sequence: TGTGCCAGCAGCCAAGATGACGGAGGAGCTGAAGCTTTCTTT. The chain has TRBV3-1 (or the pseudogene TRBV3-2) and TRBJ1-1; D is uncertain. Per the germline V gene, CDR1 is LGHDT and CDR2 is YNNKEL (reference sequence). V lost 0 bases to trimming and J lost 6 bases, with 11 bases between them. The CDR3 totals 14 residues.

The chain recombines TRBV28 with TRBJ1-2; maybe TRBD1 (5 bases). The germline V and J ends were trimmed by 6 bases and 3 bases, with 11 bases remaining between them. CDR1 and CDR2 from the germline V gene are MDHEN and SYDVKM. The CDR3 sequence is 13 residues long. The CDR3 nucleotides are TGTGCCAGCAGAGTAGGGACGGACTATGGCTACACCTTC. It codes for CASRVGTDYGYTF.